The clone carrying this T cell receptor (beta chain) was counted ten times or more. Its target is unknown. These data belong to a study of early T cells in non-severe SARS-CoV-2 infection. The overall study: The input, bulk RNA from unsorted whole blood, was sequenced, and chains were unpaired.

Study outcomes and limitations: There was a bias toward anti-spike CD8 responses in VDJdb matching, which missed private and CD4 specificities.

The length of the CDR3 is 12 residues. The ends were cut back, 6 bases at V and 1 base at J, with 6 bases in the middle. Germline assignment: CDR1 MGHDK and CDR2 SYGVNS. Researchers attached unique molecular identifiers to individual cDNA molecules. TCRdb reprocessed the 5' RACE reads via MiXCR and lists one record per CDR3 protein. This repertoire shows tens of thousands of distinct CDR3 sequences, about 6.5% found once; its top ten account for around 20%. The material sequenced was whole blood, taken at baseline. The source of this sequence is an adult who was a healthcare worker with PCR-confirmed SARS-CoV-2 infection or an uninfected control (not recorded which). This chain links TRBV25-1 with TRBJ2-5; D might be TRBD1 (6 bases). Here the CDR3 reads CASRGAQETQYF. CDR3 sequence (DNA): TGTGCCAGCAGGGGGGCCCAAGAGACCCAGTACTTC. Variable domain in full (rest from reference TRBV25-1 and TRBJ2-5): EADIYQTPRYLVIGTGKKITLECSQTMGHDKMYWYQQDPGMELHLIHYSYGVNSTEKGDLSSESTVSRIRTEHFPLTLESARPSHTSQYLCASRGAQETQYFGPGTRLLVL.